This T cell receptor (beta chain) was retrieved from a study of OX40 agonist ivuxolimab in advanced cancers. The CDR3 runs 13 residues. The V and J ends lost 5 bases and 1 base respectively, with 7 bases between them. From germline, CDR1 is MDHEN and CDR2 SYDVKM. The assay was immunoSEQ multiplex PCR, and TCRdb's table has in-frame clones only and misses some. This sample has some 60,000 clones, with around 83% found just once. Specimen: CD4+ or CD8+ T cells sorted from blood, collected in a trial of the OX40 agonist ivuxolimab. The rearrangement links TRBV28 to TRBJ2-3; D is undetermined. This receptor was obtained from an adult with an advanced solid tumor such as melanoma, head and neck, liver or kidney cancer. This CDR3 reads CASSPPGTDTQYF. The DNA of the CDR3 is TGTGCCAGCAGTCCCCCCGGCACAGATACGCAGTATTTT.